The present entry profiles one T cell receptor (beta chain) with its context. The sample comes from a study of OX40 agonist ivuxolimab in advanced cancers. Libraries were prepared by immunoSEQ multiplex PCR; TCRdb keeps only in-frame clonotypes and omits some of them. The sample carries fewer than 55,000 clones, about 89% recorded once. With 5 bases clipped from V and 8 bases from J, the junction kept 6 bases outside the gene matches. CDR3 length: 14 amino acids. The V gene's germline CDR1 is MNHNS and CDR2 SASEGT. The chain links TRBV6-1 to TRBJ2-6, with 7 bases matching TRBD1. This receptor was obtained from an adult with an advanced solid tumor such as melanoma, head and neck, liver or kidney cancer. Sample: CD4+ or CD8+ T cells sorted from blood, taken in a trial of the OX40 agonist ivuxolimab. The CDR3 nucleotides read TGTGCCAGCAGTCTCCAGGGACAGACCAACGTCCTGACTTTC. This gives the protein CASSLQGQTNVLTF.